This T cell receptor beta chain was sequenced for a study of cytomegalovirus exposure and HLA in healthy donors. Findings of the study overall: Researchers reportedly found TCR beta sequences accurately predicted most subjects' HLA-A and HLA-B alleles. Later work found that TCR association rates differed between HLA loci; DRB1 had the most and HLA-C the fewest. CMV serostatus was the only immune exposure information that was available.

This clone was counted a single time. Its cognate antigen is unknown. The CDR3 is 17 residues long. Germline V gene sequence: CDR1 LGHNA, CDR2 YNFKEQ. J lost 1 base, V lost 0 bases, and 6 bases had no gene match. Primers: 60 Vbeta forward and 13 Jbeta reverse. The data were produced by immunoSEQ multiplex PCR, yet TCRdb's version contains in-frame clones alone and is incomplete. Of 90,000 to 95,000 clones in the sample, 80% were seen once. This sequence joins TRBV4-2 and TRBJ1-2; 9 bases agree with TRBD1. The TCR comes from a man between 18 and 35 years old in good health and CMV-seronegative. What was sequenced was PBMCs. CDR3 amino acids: CASSQESGTGFNYGYTF. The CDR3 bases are TGTGCCAGCAGCCAAGAGTCCGGGACAGGGTTTAACTATGGCTACACCTTC.